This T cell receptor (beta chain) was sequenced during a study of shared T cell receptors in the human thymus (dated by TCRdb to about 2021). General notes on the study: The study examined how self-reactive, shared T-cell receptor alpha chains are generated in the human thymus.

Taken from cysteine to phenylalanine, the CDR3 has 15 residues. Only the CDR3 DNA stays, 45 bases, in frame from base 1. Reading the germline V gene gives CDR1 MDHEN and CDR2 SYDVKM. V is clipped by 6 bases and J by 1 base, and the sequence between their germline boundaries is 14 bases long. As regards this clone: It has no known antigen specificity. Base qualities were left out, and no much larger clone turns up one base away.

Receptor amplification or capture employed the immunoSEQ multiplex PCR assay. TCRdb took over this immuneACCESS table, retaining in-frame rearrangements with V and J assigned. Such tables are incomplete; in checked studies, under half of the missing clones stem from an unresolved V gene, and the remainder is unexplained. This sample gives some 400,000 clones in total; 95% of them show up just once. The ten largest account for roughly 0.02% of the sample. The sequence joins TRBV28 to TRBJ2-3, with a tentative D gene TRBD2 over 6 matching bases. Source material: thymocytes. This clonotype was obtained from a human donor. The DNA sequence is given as TGTGCCAGCAGACTACGGGAGTTGGGCACAGATACGCAGTATTTT. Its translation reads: CASRLRELGTDTQYF.